Listed here are 31 T cell receptor beta chains from one sample, sequenced in a study of tumor-infiltrating lymphocytes in primary liver carcinoma. Taking roughly 20-32 mg of unsorted bulk tissue, the authors co-extracted RNA and DNA. Using a constant-region primer together with ProtoScript II reverse transcriptase, TCR beta cDNA was made from 500 ng of total RNA. Slightly modified ARM-PCR with three nested multiplex PCR rounds yielded TCR beta libraries. Rounds one and two of PCR, each of 10 cycles, were primed with TRBV1-TRBV30 forward primers and a C-beta reverse primer. TCRdb re-called the multiplex PCR reads through MiXCR, storing one row per CDR3 protein. The sample has some 110,000 distinct CDR3 sequences, roughly 80% seen once. Sequenced: liver tumor tissue from sampling region 3. Subset reported: tumor region T3, left-lateral pole. The receptors were gathered from a man aged 35 to 55 with primary liver carcinoma and hepatitis B virus infection.

To note about this clonotype: At one boundary the junction diverges from the germline segment, which might be a read error. This chain uses TRBV10-2 with TRBJ2-5; D is unresolved. The V gene's germline CDR1 is WSHSY and CDR2 SAAADI. The CDR3 contains 13 residues. CDR3 amino acids: CASSDTRSETQYF. Here the CDR3 DNA reads TGCGCCAGCAGTGATACCAGGTCGGAGACTCAGTACTTC.

Notes on this clonotype: A read error may account for a junction end that differs from germline. The CDR3 sequence is CARDRTLVSPLHF. The CDR3 region has the DNA TGTGCCAGAGACCGGACACTGGTTTCACCCCTTCACTTT. This chain joins TRBV11-1 and TRBJ1-6; tentatively, D is TRBD1 (5 bases). The CDR3 is 13 residues long. Germline lookup yields CDR1 SGHAT and CDR2 FQDESV (reference sequence).

Notes on this clonotype: Lacking the conserved final phenylalanine or tryptophan, this CDR3 likely reflects a read error. The DNA is left out, because the CDR3 cannot be placed on it with certainty; the CDR3 is given as TCRdb lists it. The V call is TRBV7-9, the J call TRBJ1-2. The V gene's germline CDR1 is SEHNR and CDR2 FQNEAQ (reference sequence). A total of 12 residues make up the CDR3, ends included. This chain's CDR3 is CASSLGNYGYIL.

Remarks on this clonotype: A much larger clone differs by one base, so this may be a read error. This chain uses TRBV25-1 with TRBJ1-5; D perhaps matches TRBD1 (6 bases). V was clipped by 4 bases and J by 7 bases, with 14 bases between them. Germline CDR1 reads MGHDK; CDR2 reads SYGVNS. The CDR3 spans 14 residues. The CDR3: CASSVRDIFQPQHF. Here the CDR3 DNA reads TGTGCCAGCAGTGTACGGGACATATTCCAGCCCCAGCATTTT.

The chain links TRBV29-1 to TRBJ2-7, with D maybe TRBD1 (6 bases). Germline lookup yields CDR1 SQVTM and CDR2 ANQGSEA. V lost 2 bases and J 6 bases, leaving 26 bases between the germline ends. The CDR3 runs to 17 residues. CDR3 in DNA: TGCAGCGTTGAATTCTCGGCCCGGGATAGGGGGTTTCTCGAGCAGTACTTC. The encoded protein is CSVEFSARDRGFLEQYF.

Comment on this clonotype: A read error may account for a junction end that differs from germline. The chain recombines TRBV6-1 with TRBJ1-5; D remains unclear. The germline V gene encodes CDR1 MNHNS and CDR2 SASEGT. This CDR3 is built from 14 residues. The CDR3: CVSSEWGNDQPQHF. Here the CDR3 DNA reads TGTGTCAGCAGTGAATGGGGAAATGATCAGCCCCAGCATTTT.

On this clonotype itself: Relative to the germline gene, one junction end is altered; a read error may explain this. The chain recombines TRBV4-2 with TRBJ2-7, with D perhaps TRBD2 (5 bases). Germline assignment: CDR1 LGHNA and CDR2 YNFKEQ. The length of the CDR3 is 15 residues. CDR3 sequence: CASSQAPDLQHEEYF. The DNA for the CDR3 is TGTGCCAGCAGCCAGGCCCCGGACTTACAACACGAGGAGTACTTC.

This clonotype was counted between two and nine times. A much larger clone differs by one base, so this may be a read error. The V and J genes are TRBV30 and TRBJ1-2, with D possibly being TRBD1 (5 bases). The CDR3 spans 11 residues. Germline V gives CDR1 GTSNPN, CDR2 SVGIG (reference sequence). CDR3 in amino acids: CAWRGVYDYTF. The DNA for the CDR3 is TGTGCCTGGAGGGGGGTGTATGACTACACCTTC.

Concerning this clonotype itself: One end of the junction fails to match germline, which may point to a read error. J is TRBJ2-3 and V is TRBV5-6; 9 nucleotides line up with TRBD2. The CDR3 is made up of 18 amino acids. Germline loops: CDR1 SGHDT, CDR2 YYEEEE. CDR3 in amino acids: CVSSLAAGREGRRDTQYF. CDR3 DNA sequence: TGTGTCAGCAGCTTGGCAGCAGGGCGGGAGGGCCGTAGAGATACGCAGTATTTT.

This clonotype was counted only a few times. A read error may explain this, as a much larger clone is one base away. The chain joins TRBV5-4 to TRBJ1-6; D unresolved. The germline gives CDR1 SGHNT, CDR2 YYREEE (reference sequence). The CDR3 loop spans 12 amino acids. The V end was cut by 4 bases, the J end by 5 bases, with 4 bases between. The CDR3 DNA reads as TGTGCCAGCAGCCTCGATAATTCACCCCTCCACTTT. This sequence encodes CASSLDNSPLHF.

Concerning this clonotype: Germline is not matched at one junction end, which may reflect a read error. The rearrangement links TRBV29-1 to TRBJ2-2; no clear D. Looked up from germline, CDR1 is SQVTM and CDR2 is ANQGSEA. CDR3 length: 14 residues. In DNA, the CDR3 is TGCAGCGTCCTCGATCCGGAACCCACCGAGGAGCTGTTTTTT. Encoded protein: CSVLDPEPTEELFF.

As concerns this clonotype: A much larger clone is a single base away; this may be a read error. The chain links TRBV9 to TRBJ1-1; D uncertain. Germline-derived CDR1 and CDR2 are SGDLS and YYNGEE. The CDR3 is 13 amino acids. Trimming shortened V by 4 bases and J by 3 bases, and 10 bases separated the two germline ends. CDR3 protein: CASSRRSDTEAFF. The DNA of the CDR3 is TGTGCCAGCAGCAGGAGGAGTGACACTGAAGCTTTCTTT.

Of note for this clonotype: One end of the junction varies from germline; a read error may be responsible. The rearrangement joins TRBV5-8 to TRBJ2-3; weak D call: TRBD2 (6 bases). Germline V gene sequence: CDR1 SGHTS, CDR2 YDEGEE. CDR3 size: 14 residues. In nucleotides, the CDR3 is TGTGCCAGCAGCCTCGGGGTAGCGGCAGATAAGCAGTATTTT. As protein: CASSLGVAADKQYF.

In regard to this clonotype: A much larger clone sits a single nucleotide away, making a read error possible. The genes are TRBV5-1 and TRBJ2-1; the match to TRBD2 covers 11 bases. This CDR3 region has 16 residues. Germline CDR1 SGHRS, CDR2 YFSETQ. DNA of the CDR3: TGCGCCAGCAGCTTGACGTTAGCGGGAGGGCCCAATGAGCAGTTATTC. This codes for CASSLTLAGGPNEQLF.

For this clonotype: The junction does not match germline at one end; this may be a read error. This chain connects TRBV12-3 or TRBV12-4 to TRBJ1-1, with a weak D call TRBD1 (5 bases). This CDR3 has 15 amino acids. The CDR3 loop reads CASCLGGALGTEAFF. In DNA form, the CDR3 reads TGTGCCAGCTGTTTGGGTGGGGCGCTCGGCACTGAAGCTTTCTTT.

For this clonotype: An end of the junction differs from the germline gene, which may be a read error. The rearrangement uses TRBV4-3 and TRBJ2-1; weak D call: TRBD1 (5 bases). Per germline, CDR1 LGHNA and CDR2 YSLEER. This CDR3 spans 14 amino acids. The CDR3 DNA reads TGCGCCAGCAACCAAGGGGTCAATTTCGACGAGCAGTTCTTC. Protein sequence: CASNQGVNFDEQFF.

Concerning this clonotype: An end of the junction differs from the germline gene, which may be a read error. This chain connects TRBV4-3 to TRBJ2-3; 10 bases match TRBD2. Looked up from germline, CDR1 is LGHNA and CDR2 is YSLEER. The CDR3 runs 20 residues. CDR3 region: CANSQDLPSESSGRADTQYF. In DNA, the CDR3 is TGCGCCAACAGCCAAGATCTTCCCTCCGAGTCTAGCGGGAGAGCAGATACGCAGTACTTT.

This clonotype has just a few counts. A read error may be the cause here, since a much bigger clone is one base away. J is TRBJ2-1 and V is TRBV24-1; 8 positions match TRBD2. Trimming took 7 bases from V and 12 from J; bases not matched to a gene: 10. This CDR3 is built from 13 residues. CDR1 and CDR2 from the germline V gene are KGHDR and SFDVKD. CDR3 residues: CATRLADQTGQFF. The CDR3 coding sequence is TGTGCCACCAGACTAGCGGATCAGACTGGGCAGTTCTTC.

The chain recombines TRBV7-7 with TRBJ2-2; D unclear. The CDR3 covers 13 residues. Trimming stripped 1 base from V and 5 bases from J, with 5 bases between. Per the germline V gene, CDR1 is SSHAT and CDR2 is FNYEAQ (reference sequence). The CDR3 DNA follows: TGTGCCAGCAGCTTAGGACGGACCGGGGAGCTGTTTTTT. This encodes CASSLGRTGELFF.

Here the CDR3 DNA reads TGTGCCAGCAGCTTGGCACTAGCTGGGTCCTCACCCCTCCACTTT. Protein: CASSLALAGSSPLHF. J is TRBJ1-6 and V is TRBV7-9, with D unclear. Germline CDR1 SEHNR, CDR2 FQNEAQ (reference sequence). The V and J ends lost 3 bases and 10 bases respectively, with 16 bases between them. This CDR3 has 15 amino acids.

A note on this clonotype: A read error may account for a junction end that differs from germline. The V call is TRBV10-3, the J call TRBJ1-1; 7 bases agree with TRBD1. The CDR3 runs to 16 residues. Germline CDR1 ENHRY, CDR2 SYGVKD. The CDR3: CAIRRRSQGLKTEAFF. CDR3 coding DNA: TGTGCCATCAGGAGGAGGTCACAGGGGTTGAAAACTGAAGCTTTCTTT.

For this clonotype: Given a much more abundant clone one base away, this may be a read error. V and J are TRBV6-4 and TRBJ2-3; D may be TRBD1 (6 bases). From germline, CDR1 is MRHNA and CDR2 SNTAGT. Trimming removed 3 bases from V and 2 bases from J, with 12 bases in between. The CDR3 contains 15 residues. CDR3 coding DNA: TGTGCCAGCAGTGAGGGGACATCCATCACAGATACGCAGTATTTT. Protein sequence: CASSEGTSITDTQYF.

Points on this clonotype: One junction end does not reproduce the germline sequence, and a read error may be involved. The chain combines TRBV6-1 with TRBJ1-2; no clear D. Germline CDR1 is MNHNS and CDR2 is SASEGT. The length of the CDR3 is 14 residues. CDR3: CASSEAGGLYSYTF. The CDR3 DNA reads as TGTGCCAGCAGTGAGGCCGGCGGCCTCTATAGCTACACCTTC.

In the case of this clonotype: A much bigger clone sits one base away, suggesting this may be a read error. Because the CDR3 is missing its conserved closing phenylalanine or tryptophan, this is likely a read error. The V call is TRBV5-1, the J call TRBJ1-2, with no clear D. Trimming stripped 0 bases from V and 8 bases from J, with 11 bases between. This CDR3 has 13 residues. The germline CDR1 and CDR2 sequences are SGHRS and YFSETQ. The CDR3, as DNA: TGCGCCAGCAGCTTGGGTCTCTTGAGGGGCTACACCATC. It translates to CASSLGLLRGYTI.

This clonotype was recorded many times. This rearrangement joins TRBV6-2 or TRBV6-3 to TRBJ1-3; 8 positions match TRBD1. Germline V gene data show CDR1 as MNHEY and CDR2 as SVGEGT. The CDR3 has 14 residues. The V and J ends lost 4 bases and 8 bases, in that order; junction bases with no gene match: 7. In DNA, the CDR3 is TGTGCCAGCAGTTCGCATCCGGGACAGGACACCATATATTTT. Protein product: CASSSHPGQDTIYF.

Remarks on this clonotype: One junction end does not reproduce the germline sequence, and a read error may be involved. The gene calls are TRBV12-3 or TRBV12-4 and TRBJ1-5; the D gene is possibly TRBD1 (5 bases). The CDR3 extends over 15 amino acids. CDR3 DNA sequence: TGTGCCAGTAGTTTGGAGCAGGGAGGCAATCAACCCCAGCATTTT. Amino acid sequence: CASSLEQGGNQPQHF.

A word on this clonotype: A much larger clone lies a single base off, so this may be a read error. Because the CDR3's place on the DNA is in doubt, the DNA is left out and the CDR3 is given as listed by TCRdb. V gene TRBV30 combines with J gene TRBJ1-5; the table's D call TRBD1 went unverified against the DNA. Germline loops: CDR1 GTSNPN, CDR2 SVGIG (reference sequence). The CDR3 region is 13 residues in length, termini included. CDR3 residues: CAWGGGIGQPRHF.

Regarding this clonotype: The junction departs from germline at one end; a sequencing error may be responsible. This chain connects TRBV28 to TRBJ2-5; D call uncertain. Germline V lookup: CDR1 MDHEN, CDR2 SYDVKM. This CDR3 is 15 amino acids long. The CDR3 here is CASSSRTKVGETRYF. The CDR3 DNA reads as TGTGCCAGCAGTTCGAGAACAAAAGTAGGAGAGACCCGGTACTTC.

This sequence joins TRBV14 and TRBJ1-1; TRBD1 is a possible D gene (6 bases). V lost 3 bases and J lost 7, with 15 bases in between. The CDR3 length is 14 residues. The germline V gene encodes CDR1 SGHDN and CDR2 FVKESK. CDR3 nucleotides: TGTGCCAGCAGCCATCGGACAGCCAGCATTGAAGCTTTCTTT. Translating gives CASSHRTASIEAFF.

A word on this clonotype: The junction differs from germline at one of its ends, possibly a read error. The CDR3 region is CASSYSRRGHALGTGELFF. CDR3 nucleotides: TGTGCCAGCAGTTACTCGAGGCGGGGACATGCCCTAGGCACAGGGGAACTGTTTTTT. This chain uses TRBV6-5 with TRBJ2-2; D is perhaps TRBD1 (7 bases). Germline assignment: CDR1 MNHEY and CDR2 SVGAGI. The CDR3 runs to 19 residues.

For this clonotype: A read error may produce the germline difference seen at one junction end. The genes are TRBV29-1 and TRBJ1-2; D is undetermined. This CDR3 is 11 amino acids long. CDR1 is SQVTM, CDR2 ANQGSEA, per germline. CDR3 DNA sequence: TGCAGCGATGAGGGTCTTCGTGGCCACACCTTC. It specifies CSDEGLRGHTF.